This T cell receptor beta chain was captured by sequencing in a study of Tregs in tolerant kidney transplant recipients. Study-level information: Mixed chimerism was transient after nonmyeloablative marrow transplants from related graft donors.

Sequenced by immunoSEQ multiplex PCR; TCRdb stores in-frame clones only, minus some. Among roughly 69,000 clones, nearly 98% were seen once, and the ten largest hold nearly 0.35%. Study-wide findings and caveats: Expanding Tregs on activated donor B cells appeared to best identify donor-specific TCRbeta clones.

The V and J ends lost 4 bases and 0 bases respectively, with 13 bases between them. The germline V gene has CDR1 SGHTS and CDR2 YDEGEE. This CDR3 spans 16 amino acids. As regards this clone: Antigen: not known.

The chain uses TRBV5-8 and TRBJ1-4; D not certain. Sequenced here: Tregs from blood, sampled before the transplant. This receptor was identified in a human donor who received a combined kidney and bone marrow transplant. As DNA, the CDR3 is TGTGCCAGCAGCCCAAGAGGGAATCCAACTAATGAAAAACTGTTTTTT. As protein: CASSPRGNPTNEKLFF.